There are a few counts of the clone carrying this TCR beta chain. TCRdb analysed the RACE reads with MiXCR anew, one entry per CDR3 protein. The data show some 96,000 distinct CDR3 sequences, with 25% to 35% seen just once and under 13% held by the top ten. The source of the sample is a study of human T cells and chemical hapten exposure. Study overall: Minor volume differences among pooled libraries chiefly drove per-sample TCR yield variation.

Described time point: patch test 3, about 24 weeks after DPC sensitization. Treatment in this sample: therapeutic diphenylcyclopropenone sensitization with weekly scalp DPC. This clonotype was sampled from a man aged 40-50 years with alopecia areata. Some clones in this sample may be carry-over from other donors' samples. The starting material was whole blood, obtained in connection with sensitization to the hapten diphenylcyclopropenone (DPC).

The CDR3 protein is CASSPGTGAYNEQFF. For the CDR3, the DNA is TGCGCCAGCAGCCCCGGGACAGGCGCCTACAATGAGCAGTTCTTC. The chain joins TRBV4-3 to TRBJ2-1; the match to TRBD1 covers 8 bases. Germline lookup yields CDR1 LGHNA and CDR2 YSLEER. Germline trimming cut 4 bases from V and 2 bases from J; bases unmatched to any gene: 4. The length of the CDR3 is 15 residues.